These 14 T cell receptor beta chains originate from one sample sequenced in a study of technical replicates of blood from a few donors. The protocol was immunoSEQ multiplex PCR, while the TCRdb copy is restricted to in-frame clones and leaves out a portion. Among approximately 87,000 clones, approximately 94% were seen once, and the ten largest hold 0.2% to 0.3%. The source material was T cells isolated from PBMCs. The receptors stem from a human donor in good health.

J is TRBJ1-6 and V is TRBV19; tentatively, D is TRBD1 (5 bases). Trimming left V 7 bases short and J 3 bases short, with 13 bases between. Germline lookup yields CDR1 LNHDA and CDR2 SQIVND (reference sequence). The CDR3 sequence is 15 residues long. This chain's CDR3 is CASKSGTDYNSPLHF. For the CDR3, the DNA is TGTGCCAGTAAAAGCGGGACGGACTATAATTCACCCCTCCACTTT.

The chain employs TRBV4-1 and TRBJ2-1; tentatively, D is TRBD1 (6 bases). The V gene lost 0 bases and the J gene lost 12 bases, with 15 bases spanning the gap. The CDR3 is 14 residues long. Germline V CDR1 and CDR2: MGHRA, YSYEKL. In DNA form, the CDR3 reads TGCGCCAGCAGCCAAGATGCCAGGGGTCTTGCGCAGTTCTTC. Translated: CASSQDARGLAQFF.

This clone was recorded only once. V gene TRBV30 combines with J gene TRBJ1-5, with D maybe TRBD1 (6 bases). This CDR3 comprises 16 residues. V lost 3 bases, J lost 6 bases, and 21 bases lay in between. Germline CDR1 and CDR2: GTSNPN and SVGIG (reference sequence). This chain's CDR3 is CAWSPGGRIGGQPQHF. The DNA of the CDR3 is TGTGCCTGGAGCCCGGGGGGGCGTATAGGAGGTCAGCCCCAGCATTTT.

V usage is TRBV4-1 and J usage is TRBJ1-5, with D possibly being TRBD1 (5 bases). The CDR3 contains 15 residues. The V end was cut by 2 bases, the J end by 7 bases, with 15 bases between. Germline CDR1 and CDR2: MGHRA and YSYEKL. For the CDR3, the DNA is TGCGCCAGCAGCCAATCGACAGATTCTAGGCAGCCCCAGCATTTT. As protein: CASSQSTDSRQPQHF.

The chain employs TRBV30 and TRBJ1-1, with 7 bases fitting TRBD1. This CDR3 comprises 14 residues. Germline CDR1 GTSNPN, CDR2 SVGIG (reference sequence). Trimming at V came to 0 bases and at J to 4 bases, leaving 5 bases not matched to a gene. Here the CDR3 reads CAWSVGRGSTEAFF. The DNA of the CDR3 is TGTGCCTGGAGTGTGGGCAGGGGGAGCACTGAAGCTTTCTTT.

The chain carries TRBV7-9 and TRBJ2-7; perhaps TRBD1 as D (5 bases). Germline CDR1 SEHNR, CDR2 FQNEAQ (reference sequence). The CDR3 sequence is 15 residues long. V lost 2 bases, J lost 2 bases, and 13 bases lay in between. The CDR3 nucleotides are TGTGCCAGCAGCTTAACAGGATCTGGGGCCTACGAGCAGTACTTC. Protein: CASSLTGSGAYEQYF.

The chain employs TRBV18 and TRBJ2-7, with D possibly matching TRBD1 (6 bases). Trimming shortened V by 1 base and J by 3 bases, and 16 bases separated the two germline ends. The CDR3 is 16 residues long. Per germline, CDR1 KGHSH and CDR2 LQKENI. CDR3: CASSPLNLQGNYEQYF. Here the CDR3 DNA reads TGTGCCAGCTCACCACTAAATTTACAGGGCAACTACGAGCAGTACTTC.

The chain couples TRBV19 to TRBJ2-1, with D possibly being TRBD1 (6 bases). V lost 5 bases and J lost 8, with 19 bases in between. The CDR3 contains 15 residues. Germline V lookup: CDR1 LNHDA, CDR2 SQIVND (reference sequence). The CDR3 nucleotides read TGTGCCAGTAGTTTCGCGGACAGTCCGAGGTATGAGCAGTTCTTC. It codes for CASSFADSPRYEQFF.

V and J are TRBV27 and TRBJ2-4; possibly TRBD1 for D (6 bases). The germline V and J ends were trimmed by 3 bases and 5 bases, with 11 bases remaining between them. The CDR3 has 14 amino acids. The V gene's germline CDR1 is MNHEY and CDR2 SMNVEV (reference sequence). The CDR3, as DNA: TGTGCCAGCAGTTTGCTTCAGGGGCAAAACATTCAGTACTTC. Protein: CASSLLQGQNIQYF.

The rearrangement uses TRBV21-1 and TRBJ1-4. TRBV21-1 is a recognized pseudogene. The CDR3 contains 18 residues. Here the CDR3 DNA reads TGTGCCAGCAGCAAAGATCTGGCGGTGACCGGCGGGGATGAAAAACTGTTTTTT. Translated: CASSKDLAVTGGDEKLFF.

V and J are TRBV4-1 and TRBJ1-6; 7 bases are shared with TRBD1. The CDR3 length is 15 residues. Unmatched junction bases numbered 5, after V lost 4 bases and J lost 5 bases. The germline V gene has CDR1 MGHRA and CDR2 YSYEKL. The CDR3 protein is CASSRSGTDNSPLHF. CDR3 in DNA: TGCGCCAGCAGCCGCTCCGGGACAGATAATTCACCCCTCCACTTT.

The chain is built from TRBV27 and TRBJ2-1; D gene ambiguous. V was cut by 0 bases and J by 1 base, with 7 bases left in between. The CDR3 contains 15 residues. CDR1 is MNHEY, CDR2 SMNVEV, per germline (reference sequence). The CDR3 sequence is CASSLSFESYNEQFF. CDR3 coding DNA: TGTGCCAGCAGTTTATCGTTCGAGTCCTACAATGAGCAGTTCTTC.

The genes are TRBV19 and TRBJ1-1; 7 bases line up with TRBD1. CDR3 length: 14 amino acids. Per germline, CDR1 LNHDA and CDR2 SQIVND (reference sequence). Trimming took 6 bases from V and 6 from J; bases not matched to a gene: 10. CDR3 residues: CASRVGTAGAEAFF. For the CDR3, the DNA is TGTGCCAGTAGGGTGGGGACAGCCGGTGCTGAAGCTTTCTTT.

The V and J genes are TRBV30 and TRBJ1-1, with D tentatively TRBD1 (6 bases). This CDR3 contains 12 residues. V was trimmed by 7 bases and J by 7 bases, leaving 16 bases between them. Germline V CDR1 and CDR2: GTSNPN, SVGIG (reference sequence). CDR3 nucleotide sequence: TGTGCCTCTCAACAGGGTACTTTTGAAGCTTTCTTT. This codes for CASQQGTFEAFF. Variable domain in full (rest from reference TRBV30 and TRBJ1-1): SQTIHQWPATLVQPVGSPLSLECTVEGTSNPNLYWYRQAAGRGLQLLFYSVGIGQISSEVPQNLSASRPQDRQFILSSKKLLLSDSGFYLCASQQGTFEAFFGQGTRLTVV.